This T cell receptor beta chain was observed in a study of OX40 agonist ivuxolimab in advanced cancers. Overall study: Three patients, one with hepatocellular carcinoma and two with cutaneous melanoma, achieved partial responses.

Study-wide findings and caveats: There were also nonresponders showing low normalized T-cell clonal expansion. More expanded clones were found, on average, in CD8+ than in CD4+ T cells.

TCRdb keeps only in-frame clones here, not all; method: immunoSEQ multiplex PCR. The sample records approximately 70,000 clones, about 88% being singletons. This clone appeared a single time. The antigen remains undetermined. This CDR3 spans 15 amino acids. Trimming removed 5 bases at V and 0 bases at J, with 12 bases between. Germline V gene lookup returns CDR1 SEHNR and CDR2 FQNEAQ (reference sequence). This TCR was recovered from an adult with an advanced solid tumor such as melanoma, head and neck, liver or kidney cancer. Sequenced here: CD4+ or CD8+ T cells sorted from blood, sampled in a trial of the OX40 agonist ivuxolimab. The rearrangement joins TRBV7-9 to TRBJ2-3; weak D call: TRBD1 (6 bases). The CDR3 region is CASSLTGQSTDTQYF. In DNA form, the CDR3 reads TGTGCCAGCAGCCTAACCGGACAGAGCACAGATACGCAGTATTTT.